The 32 T cell receptor beta chains given below trace back to one sample, sequenced in a study of cytomegalovirus exposure and HLA in healthy donors. PCR employed 60 Vbeta and 13 Jbeta primers. The method was immunoSEQ multiplex PCR; TCRdb's version includes in-frame clones alone and lacks a portion of them. Of some 100,000 clones listed, 65% to 80% were seen once; the top ten hold about 2.5%. The sequenced material came from PBMCs. The receptors shown here come from a female donor in good health and CMV-seronegative.

The chain links TRBV7-2 to TRBJ2-2; 9 bases line up with TRBD2. The germline V gene has CDR1 SGHTA and CDR2 FQGNSA. CDR3 length: 14 residues. The CDR3 coding sequence is TGTGCAGGCGCGGGGGGGGCGAACACCGGGGAGCTGTTTTTT. Protein product: CAGAGGANTGELFF. The complete variable domain, with remaining parts taken from reference TRBV7-2 and TRBJ2-2, reads GAGVSQSPSNKVTEKGKDVELRCDPISGHTALYWYRQSLGQGLEFLIYFQGNSAPDKSGLPSDRFSAERTGGSVSTLTIQRTQQEDSAVYLCAGAGGANTGELFFGEGSRLTVL.

The chain has TRBV21-1 and TRBJ2-2; TRBD2, the table's D call, was not compared with the DNA. TRBV21-1 is a known pseudogene. CDR3 size: 16 residues. The CDR3 protein is CASRISGGILTGELFF. CDR3 in DNA: TGTGCCAGCAGAATTAGCGGGGGGATTTTAACCGGGGAGCTGTTTTTT.

In DNA, the CDR3 is TGTGCCAGTAGTATAGATGGCCCGGGGAACACCGGGGAGCTGTTTTTT. Protein: CASSIDGPGNTGELFF. The chain uses TRBV19 and TRBJ2-2; D is ambiguous. Germline V gives CDR1 LNHDA, CDR2 SQIVND (reference sequence). V was cut by 0 bases and J by 1 base, with 9 bases left in between. The CDR3 runs to 16 residues.

This clone was seen a handful of times. The chain links TRBV29-1 to TRBJ1-1, with D perhaps TRBD1 (5 bases). V was shortened by 7 bases and J by 4 bases, with 13 bases between the two germline ends. The CDR3 runs 12 residues. Germline CDR1 and CDR2: SQVTM and ANQGSEA. The CDR3 sequence: CSGMTGGTEAFF. The CDR3 coding sequence is TGCAGCGGAATGACGGGGGGCACTGAAGCTTTCTTT.

The chain recombines TRBV4-2 with TRBJ2-3, with a tentative D call TRBD2 (5 bases). This CDR3 contains 16 residues. From germline, CDR1 is LGHNA and CDR2 YNFKEQ. V lost 0 bases, J lost 4 bases, and 14 bases lay in between. Written as DNA, the CDR3 is TGTGCCAGCAGCCAAGATTACGGAGAGGGCGCAGATACGCAGTATTTT. Its translation: CASSQDYGEGADTQYF.

V usage is TRBV5-1 and J usage is TRBJ1-1; no firm D call. With 2 bases removed from V and 4 bases from J, the gap between germline ends came to 6 bases. CDR1 and CDR2 (germline): SGHRS, YFSETQ. This CDR3 is built from 12 residues. The CDR3 reads CASSFGGTEAFF. CDR3 in DNA: TGCGCCAGCAGCTTCGGAGGCACTGAAGCTTTCTTT.

The chain employs TRBV6-1 and TRBJ1-2; no clear D gene. Trimming pared 3 bases from V and 4 bases from J, leaving 12 bases between. There are 14 residues in the CDR3. From germline, CDR1 is MNHNS and CDR2 SASEGT. CDR3 in amino acids: CASSDQASIYGYTF. CDR3 nucleotides: TGTGCCAGCAGTGATCAGGCTTCCATCTATGGCTACACCTTC.

The chain uses TRBV5-1 and TRBJ1-1; no clear D. Germline V lookup: CDR1 SGHRS, CDR2 YFSETQ. Trimming left V 4 bases short and J 0 bases short, with 10 bases between. This CDR3 is built from 14 residues. CDR3 region: CASSLEPMNTEAFF. For the CDR3, the DNA is TGCGCCAGCAGCCTCGAGCCCATGAACACTGAAGCTTTCTTT.

This rearrangement joins TRBV6-5 to TRBJ1-2; maybe TRBD1 (6 bases). Germline lookup yields CDR1 MNHEY and CDR2 SVGAGI. V gave up 8 bases and J gave up 4 bases, with 17 bases separating them. CDR3 length: 14 residues. The CDR3 coding sequence is TGTGCCAGCTTCCGGGGGGGGCGAGGCTATGGCTACACCTTC. The encoded protein is CASFRGGRGYGYTF.

In DNA, the CDR3 is TGTGCCAGCAGCCAGGGGGTGGTTAATTCACCCCTCCACTTT. This encodes CASSQGVVNSPLHF. The J gene is TRBJ1-6, the V gene TRBV6-5; TRBD1 matches at 7 bases. J gave up 6 bases and V 6 bases, and 5 bases lay outside the gene matches. CDR1 and CDR2 (germline): MNHEY, SVGAGI. The CDR3 extends over 14 amino acids.

J is TRBJ1-2 and V is TRBV7-9; possibly TRBD1 for D (6 bases). Germline loops: CDR1 SEHNR, CDR2 FQNEAQ (reference sequence). The CDR3 is made up of 13 amino acids. The germline V and J ends were trimmed by 3 bases and 6 bases, with 11 bases remaining between them. DNA for the CDR3: TGTGCCAGCAGCTTCGGGGGGGCCAATGGCTACACCTTC. This sequence encodes CASSFGGANGYTF.

The rearrangement uses TRBV5-8 and TRBJ2-3, with 10 bases fitting TRBD2. Per germline, CDR1 SGHTS and CDR2 YDEGEE. Trimming at V came to 7 bases and at J to 4 bases, leaving 15 bases not matched to a gene. This CDR3 has 17 residues. The CDR3 sequence: CASEGLAGDHQADTQYF. Written as DNA, the CDR3 is TGTGCCAGCGAAGGCCTAGCGGGGGATCATCAGGCAGATACGCAGTATTTT.

Regarding this clone: A junction end diverges from the germline sequence, so it may reflect a read error. This CDR3 reads CSSSPQSYGYTF. CDR3 DNA sequence: TGTTCCAGCAGCCCCCAGTCCTATGGCTACACCTTC. The rearrangement uses TRBV7-9 and TRBJ1-2, with D unclear. CDR1 SEHNR and CDR2 FQNEAQ come from the germline V gene (reference sequence). CDR3 size: 12 residues.

CDR3 DNA sequence: TGTGCCAGCAGTCCCGGACTAGCGGGGGCTCTGGATACGCAGTATTTT. Translated: CASSPGLAGALDTQYF. V usage is TRBV27 and J usage is TRBJ2-3, with 13 bases aligning to TRBD2. CDR1 and CDR2 from the germline V gene are MNHEY and SMNVEV (reference sequence). V lost 5 bases, J lost 6 bases, and 8 bases stayed unmatched. The CDR3 loop spans 16 amino acids.

The genes are TRBV5-1 and TRBJ1-2; D is possibly TRBD1 (6 bases). The germline gives CDR1 SGHRS, CDR2 YFSETQ. The CDR3 is made up of 16 amino acids. With 4 bases removed from V and 6 bases from J, the gap between germline ends came to 22 bases. The CDR3 here is CASSPEQGRRVDGYTF. DNA of the CDR3: TGCGCCAGCAGCCCCGAACAGGGTAGGCGGGTGGATGGCTACACCTTC.

The chain recombines TRBV7-9 with TRBJ1-5; tentative D call: TRBD1 (6 bases). CDR1 SEHNR and CDR2 FQNEAQ come from the germline V gene (reference sequence). V was shortened by 0 bases and J by 4 bases, with 10 bases between the two germline ends. The CDR3 runs to 15 residues. The CDR3 bases are TGTGCCAGCAGCTTAGCTCAACAGGGAAATCAGCCCCAGCATTTT. Its protein product is CASSLAQQGNQPQHF.

The gene calls are TRBV2 and TRBJ1-6; maybe TRBD1 (5 bases). Germline-derived CDR1 and CDR2 are SNHLY and FYNNEI. V gave up 8 bases and J gave up 4 bases, with 9 bases separating them. The CDR3 extends over 13 amino acids. Here the CDR3 reads CASVGGYNSPLHF. DNA of the CDR3: TGTGCCAGCGTGGGGGGGTATAATTCACCCCTCCACTTT.

This chain connects TRBV4-1 to TRBJ2-1, with TRBD2 identical over 7 bases. The CDR3 covers 13 residues. The trim removed 0 bases at V and 12 bases at J, leaving 5 bases unmatched. CDR1 and CDR2 (germline): MGHRA, YSYEKL. The CDR3 DNA reads TGCGCCAGCAGCCAAGAATCTTGGGGGGGGCAGTTCTTC. This encodes CASSQESWGGQFF.

The genes are TRBV5-1 and TRBJ2-5; tentatively, D is TRBD1 (5 bases). V was pared by 3 bases and J by 5 bases, with 11 bases between. CDR3 size: 13 residues. CDR1 is SGHRS, CDR2 YFSETQ, per germline. The CDR3 here is CASSSRPGETQYF. As DNA, the CDR3 is TGCGCCAGCAGCTCGAGACCAGGGGAGACCCAGTACTTC.

The chain combines TRBV19 with TRBJ2-2, with D possibly TRBD1 on 6 matching bases. Trimming cost V 9 bases and J 4 bases, with 12 bases left between them. The CDR3 is 13 residues long. Looked up from germline, CDR1 is LNHDA and CDR2 is SQIVND (reference sequence). This CDR3 reads CASDRKGTGELFF. CDR3 nucleotide sequence: TGTGCCAGCGACAGGAAAGGCACCGGGGAGCTGTTTTTT.

The chain combines TRBV25-1 with TRBJ1-3, with unresolved D. The germline V and J ends were trimmed by 5 bases and 4 bases, with 6 bases remaining between them. CDR3 size: 12 residues. From germline, CDR1 is MGHDK and CDR2 SYGVNS. This CDR3 is CASSSFGNTIYF. CDR3 nucleotides: TGTGCCAGCAGTTCGTTCGGAAACACCATATATTTT. Drawing the rest from reference TRBV25-1 and TRBJ1-3, the complete variable domain is EADIYQTPRYLVIGTGKKITLECSQTMGHDKMYWYQQDPGMELHLIHYSYGVNSTEKGDLSSESTVSRIRTEHFPLTLESARPSHTSQYLCASSSFGNTIYFGEGSWLTVV.

This clone was picked up a small number of times. The chain combines TRBV6-5 with TRBJ2-2, with 7 nucleotides matching TRBD2. V lost 3 bases and J lost 0; bases outside the gene matches: 4. CDR1 MNHEY and CDR2 SVGAGI come from the germline V gene. CDR3 length equals 16 residues. Here the CDR3 reads CASSYRTSANTGELFF. As DNA, the CDR3 is TGTGCCAGCAGTTATCGGACTAGTGCGAACACCGGGGAGCTGTTTTTT.

The chain links TRBV6-5 to TRBJ2-2; TRBD2 is a possible D gene (5 bases). Germline V CDR1 and CDR2: MNHEY, SVGAGI. Trimming took off 3 bases at V and 7 bases at J, with 6 bases between the two ends. The CDR3 covers 12 residues. The CDR3, as DNA: TGTGCCAGCAGTTATGCGGGCGGGGAGCTGTTTTTT. Translating gives CASSYAGGELFF.

The gene calls are TRBV6-5 and TRBJ1-4, with D tentatively TRBD1 (5 bases). The CDR3 length is 14 residues. From germline, CDR1 is MNHEY and CDR2 SVGAGI. V shed 6 bases and J shed 9 bases, with 17 bases lying between them. CDR3 bases: TGTGCCAGCAGCATAGGCAGGGTGTTGCAAAAACTGTTTTTT. It is translated as CASSIGRVLQKLFF.

The V call is TRBV6-1, the J call TRBJ1-2; D perhaps matches TRBD1 (5 bases). The CDR3 is 14 amino acids. The V end was cut by 4 bases, the J end by 6 bases, with 15 bases between. CDR1 and CDR2 (germline): MNHNS, SASEGT. The CDR3 DNA reads TGTGCCAGCAGTGTCACCCGGGGGAATGATGGCTACACCTTC. Translated, it gives CASSVTRGNDGYTF.

The chain is built from TRBV6-1 and TRBJ2-2; D ambiguous. The ends were cut back, 1 base at V and 8 bases at J, with 8 bases in the middle. The CDR3 runs to 13 residues. Germline V gene lookup returns CDR1 MNHNS and CDR2 SASEGT. DNA of the CDR3: TGTGCCAGCAGTGAAGTCTTATCGGGGGAGCTGTTTTTT. Translating it yields CASSEVLSGELFF.

The chain uses TRBV15 and TRBJ2-2, with 8 bases matching TRBD2. Trimming cost V 0 bases and J 2 bases; bases outside gene matches: 11. Germline CDR1 is LNHNV and CDR2 is YYDKDF (reference sequence). The CDR3 runs 19 residues. CDR3 protein: CATSREHLQAGVNTGELFF. As DNA, the CDR3 is TGTGCCACCAGCAGAGAGCACCTTCAAGCGGGGGTAAACACCGGGGAGCTGTTTTTT.

The chain couples TRBV9 to TRBJ2-7; 8 nucleotides align to TRBD1. J was trimmed by 1 base and V by 0 bases; bases with no gene match: 3. The CDR3 sequence is 15 residues long. Germline CDR1 and CDR2: SGDLS and YYNGEE. CDR3 in amino acids: CASSVGTGSSYEQYF. CDR3 bases: TGTGCCAGCAGCGTAGGGACAGGGAGTTCCTACGAGCAGTACTTC. Filled out from reference TRBV9 and TRBJ2-7, the complete variable domain reads DSGVTQTPKHLITATGQRVTLRCSPRSGDLSVYWYQQSLDQGLQFLIQYYNGEERAKGNILERFSAQQFPDLHSELNLSSLELGDSALYFCASSVGTGSSYEQYFGPGTRLTVT.

DNA of the CDR3: TGTGCCAGCAGCGTAGTAGGGGCTCGCCCCCATACGCAGTATTTT. Protein product: CASSVVGARPHTQYF. This rearrangement joins TRBV9 to TRBJ2-3, with D possibly TRBD1 on 5 matching bases. The V and J ends lost 0 bases and 7 bases respectively, with 15 bases between them. The CDR3 is 15 residues long. Per germline, CDR1 SGDLS and CDR2 YYNGEE.

The table lists this clone with a count of one. The rearrangement joins TRBV30 to TRBJ1-2, with D tentatively TRBD1 (5 bases). CDR1 GTSNPN and CDR2 SVGIG come from the germline V gene (reference sequence). The CDR3 has 11 amino acids. CDR3 residues: CAEGGGYGYTF. The CDR3 DNA reads TGTGCAGAGGGCGGGGGCTATGGCTACACCTTC.

The rearrangement links TRBV11-2 to TRBJ1-4; 8 bases match TRBD1. The junction had 5 bases not matched to a gene; V was cut back by 4 bases and J by 7 bases. The CDR3 is made up of 14 amino acids. Germline V gene lookup returns CDR1 SGHAT and CDR2 FQNNGV. The CDR3: CASSYDRGGEKLFF. The CDR3 bases are TGTGCCAGCAGCTACGACAGGGGCGGTGAAAAACTGTTTTTT.

This clone turned up a few times. The chain links TRBV4-3 to TRBJ1-1; D remains ambiguous. The length of the CDR3 is 15 residues. Germline V gene lookup returns CDR1 LGHNA and CDR2 YSLEER. V lost 1 base to trimming and J lost 2 bases, with 11 bases between them. The CDR3 sequence: CASSQGYRTNTEAFF. Written as DNA, the CDR3 is TGCGCCAGCAGCCAAGGCTACAGAACAAACACTGAAGCTTTCTTT.